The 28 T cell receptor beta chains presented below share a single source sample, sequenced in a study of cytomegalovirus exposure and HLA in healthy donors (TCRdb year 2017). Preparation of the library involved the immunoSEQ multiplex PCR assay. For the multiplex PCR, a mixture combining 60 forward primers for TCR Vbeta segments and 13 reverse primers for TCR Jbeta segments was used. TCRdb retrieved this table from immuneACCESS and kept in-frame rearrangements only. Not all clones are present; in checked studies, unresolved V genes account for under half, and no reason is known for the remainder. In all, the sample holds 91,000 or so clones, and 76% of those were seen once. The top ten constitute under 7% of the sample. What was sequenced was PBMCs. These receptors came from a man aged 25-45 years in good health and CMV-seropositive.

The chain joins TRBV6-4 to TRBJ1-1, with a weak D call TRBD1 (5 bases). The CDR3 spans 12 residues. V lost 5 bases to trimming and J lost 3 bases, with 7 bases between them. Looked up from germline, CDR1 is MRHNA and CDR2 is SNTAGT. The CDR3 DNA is TGTGCCAGCAGTCGGGGGGACACTGAAGCTTTCTTT. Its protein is CASSRGDTEAFF.

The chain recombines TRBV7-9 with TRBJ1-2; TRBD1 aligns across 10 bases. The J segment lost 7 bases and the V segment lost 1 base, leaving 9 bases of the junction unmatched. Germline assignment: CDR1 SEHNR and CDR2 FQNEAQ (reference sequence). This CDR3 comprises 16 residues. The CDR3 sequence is CASSLDVGQGVTGYTF. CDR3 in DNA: TGTGCCAGCAGCTTAGATGTAGGACAGGGGGTTACTGGCTACACCTTC.

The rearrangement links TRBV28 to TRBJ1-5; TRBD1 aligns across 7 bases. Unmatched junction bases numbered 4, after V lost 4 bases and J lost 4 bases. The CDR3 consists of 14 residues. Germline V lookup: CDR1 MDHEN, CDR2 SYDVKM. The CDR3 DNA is TGTGCCAGCAGTTCCACAGGGGTAAATCAGCCCCAGCATTTT. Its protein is CASSSTGVNQPQHF.

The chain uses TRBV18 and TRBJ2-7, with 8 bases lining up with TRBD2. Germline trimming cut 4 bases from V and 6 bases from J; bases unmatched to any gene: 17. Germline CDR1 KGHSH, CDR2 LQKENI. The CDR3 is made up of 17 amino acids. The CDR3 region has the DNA TGTGCCAGCTCACAATTGACGGGGGGGACATTAAGGAGCGAGCAGTACGTC. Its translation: CASSQLTGGTLRSEQYV.

The CDR3 loop reads CASSGGVGSNQPQHF. As DNA, the CDR3 is TGTGCCAGCAGCGGGGGGGTGGGCAGCAATCAGCCCCAGCATTTT. This sequence joins TRBV9 and TRBJ1-5, with D maybe TRBD1 (5 bases). The germline V gene has CDR1 SGDLS and CDR2 YYNGEE. The CDR3 has 15 amino acids. V was pared by 3 bases and J by 1 base, with 11 bases between.

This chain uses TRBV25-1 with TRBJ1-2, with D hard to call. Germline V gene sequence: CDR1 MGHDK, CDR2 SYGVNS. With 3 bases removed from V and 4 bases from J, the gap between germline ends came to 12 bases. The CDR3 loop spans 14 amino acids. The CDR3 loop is CASSENSFSYGYTF. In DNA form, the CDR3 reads TGTGCCAGCAGTGAGAACTCGTTTAGCTATGGCTACACCTTC.

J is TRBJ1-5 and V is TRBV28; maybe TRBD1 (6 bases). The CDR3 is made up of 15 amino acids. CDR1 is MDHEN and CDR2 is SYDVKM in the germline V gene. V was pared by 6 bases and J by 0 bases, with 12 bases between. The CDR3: CASRQQGSSNQPQHF. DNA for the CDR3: TGTGCCAGCAGGCAACAGGGTAGTAGCAATCAGCCCCAGCATTTT.

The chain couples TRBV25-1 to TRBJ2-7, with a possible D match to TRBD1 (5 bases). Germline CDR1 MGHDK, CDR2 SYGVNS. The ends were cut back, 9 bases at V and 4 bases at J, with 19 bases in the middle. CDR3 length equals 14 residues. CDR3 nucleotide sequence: TGTGCCAGTGCGTGGGGCGAGGCCCCATACGAGCAGTACTTC. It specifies CASAWGEAPYEQYF.

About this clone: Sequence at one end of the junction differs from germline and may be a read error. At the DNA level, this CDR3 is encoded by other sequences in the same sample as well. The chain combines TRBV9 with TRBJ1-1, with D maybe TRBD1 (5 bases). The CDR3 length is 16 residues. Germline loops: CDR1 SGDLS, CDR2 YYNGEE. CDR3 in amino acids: CASSVALTGELTEAFF. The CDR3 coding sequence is TGTGCCAGCAGCGTAGCCCTTACGGGGGAATTGACTGAAGCCTTCTTT. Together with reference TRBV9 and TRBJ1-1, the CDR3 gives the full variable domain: DSGVTQTPKHLITATGQRVTLRCSPRSGDLSVYWYQQSLDQGLQFLIQYYNGEERAKGNILERFSAQQFPDLHSELNLSSLELGDSALYFCASSVALTGELTEAFFGQGTRLTVV.

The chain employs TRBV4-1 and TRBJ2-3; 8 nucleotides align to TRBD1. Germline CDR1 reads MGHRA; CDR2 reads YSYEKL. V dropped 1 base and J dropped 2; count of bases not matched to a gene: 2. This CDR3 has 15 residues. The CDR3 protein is CASSQGQGATDTQYF. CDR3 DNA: TGCGCCAGCAGCCAAGGCCAGGGGGCCACAGATACGCAGTATTTT.

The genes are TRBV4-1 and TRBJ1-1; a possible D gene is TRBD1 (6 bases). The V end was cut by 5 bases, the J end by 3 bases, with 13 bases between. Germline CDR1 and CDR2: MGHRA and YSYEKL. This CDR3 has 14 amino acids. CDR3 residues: CASSNQGLDTEAFF. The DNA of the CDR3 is TGCGCCAGCAGCAATCAGGGGCTTGACACTGAAGCTTTCTTT.

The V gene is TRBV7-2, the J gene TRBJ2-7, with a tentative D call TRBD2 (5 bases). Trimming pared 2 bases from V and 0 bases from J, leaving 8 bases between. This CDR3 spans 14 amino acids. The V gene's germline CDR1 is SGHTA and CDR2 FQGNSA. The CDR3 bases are TGTGCCAGCAGCTTAATTGGGAGCTCCTACGAGCAGTACGTC. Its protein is CASSLIGSSYEQYV.

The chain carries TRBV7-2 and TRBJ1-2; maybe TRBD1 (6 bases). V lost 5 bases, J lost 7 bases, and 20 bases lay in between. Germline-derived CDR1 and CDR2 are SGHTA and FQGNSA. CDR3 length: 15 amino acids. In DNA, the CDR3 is TGTGCCAGCAGCCGAGGGGCAGGGGCTTCCCGTGGCTACACCTTC. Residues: CASSRGAGASRGYTF.

The CDR3 spells CASSRDRNTEAFF. The CDR3 DNA reads TGTGCCAGCAGCCGGGACAGAAACACTGAAGCTTTCTTT. The chain joins TRBV7-8 to TRBJ1-1; 7 nucleotides align to TRBD1. This CDR3 comprises 13 residues. The V gene end was trimmed by 5 bases and the J gene end by 2 bases; junction bases not matched to a gene: 2. The germline gives CDR1 SGHVS, CDR2 FQNEAQ.

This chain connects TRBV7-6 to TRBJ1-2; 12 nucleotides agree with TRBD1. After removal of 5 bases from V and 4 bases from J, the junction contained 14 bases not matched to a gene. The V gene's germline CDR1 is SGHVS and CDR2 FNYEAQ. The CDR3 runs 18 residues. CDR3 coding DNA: TGTGCCAGCAGCCAACTTCCCGGGACAGGGGGCTACGCCTATGGCTACACCTTC. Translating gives CASSQLPGTGGYAYGYTF.

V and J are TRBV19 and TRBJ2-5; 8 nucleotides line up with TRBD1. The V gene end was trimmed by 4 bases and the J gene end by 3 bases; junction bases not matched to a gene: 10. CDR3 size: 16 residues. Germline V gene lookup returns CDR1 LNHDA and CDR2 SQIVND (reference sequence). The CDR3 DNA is TGTGCCAGTAGTACGACGGGTCGGACAGGGAAAGAGACCCAGTACTTC. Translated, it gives CASSTTGRTGKETQYF.

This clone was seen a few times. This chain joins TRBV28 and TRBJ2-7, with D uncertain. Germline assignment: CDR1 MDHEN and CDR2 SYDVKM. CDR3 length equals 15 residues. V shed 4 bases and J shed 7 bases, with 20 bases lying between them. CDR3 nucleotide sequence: TGTGCCAGCAGTTCCCCTTTTCCTGGTGTGAGAGAGCAGTACTTC. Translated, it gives CASSSPFPGVREQYF.

For the CDR3, the DNA is TGTGCCAGCACTCGAGGGGAGGACCCAACTAATGAAAAACTGTTTTTT. Amino acids: CASTRGEDPTNEKLFF. The J gene is TRBJ1-4, the V gene TRBV25-1, with a weak D call TRBD1 (5 bases). The CDR3 covers 16 residues. The ends were cut back, 7 bases at V and 0 bases at J, with 15 bases in the middle. Germline V gene lookup returns CDR1 MGHDK and CDR2 SYGVNS.

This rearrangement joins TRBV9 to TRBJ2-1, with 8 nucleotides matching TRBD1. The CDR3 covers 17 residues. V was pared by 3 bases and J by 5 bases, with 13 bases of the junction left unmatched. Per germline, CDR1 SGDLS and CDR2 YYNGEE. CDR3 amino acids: CASSAHTGTGLNNEQFF. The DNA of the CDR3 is TGTGCCAGCAGCGCGCACACCGGGACAGGCTTAAACAATGAGCAGTTCTTC.

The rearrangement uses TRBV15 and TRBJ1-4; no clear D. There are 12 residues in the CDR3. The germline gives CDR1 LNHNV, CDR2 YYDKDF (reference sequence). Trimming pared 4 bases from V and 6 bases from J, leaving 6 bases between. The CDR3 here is CATSNRDEKLFF. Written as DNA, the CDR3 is TGTGCCACCAGCAATCGCGATGAAAAACTGTTTTTT.

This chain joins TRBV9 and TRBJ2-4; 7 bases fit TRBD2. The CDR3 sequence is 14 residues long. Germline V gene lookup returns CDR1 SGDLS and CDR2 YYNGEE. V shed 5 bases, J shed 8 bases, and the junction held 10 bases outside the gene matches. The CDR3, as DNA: TGTGCCAGCAGTGGAGCGAGCGGGAATGACATTCAGTACTTC. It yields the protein CASSGASGNDIQYF.

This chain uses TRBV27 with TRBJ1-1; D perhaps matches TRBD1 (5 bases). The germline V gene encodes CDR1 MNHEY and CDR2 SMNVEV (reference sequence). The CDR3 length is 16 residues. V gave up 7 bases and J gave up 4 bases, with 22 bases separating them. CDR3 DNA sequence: TGTGCCAGCACCCAAAAGGGTCCCCCAGGGTTCACTGAAGCTTTCTTT. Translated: CASTQKGPPGFTEAFF.

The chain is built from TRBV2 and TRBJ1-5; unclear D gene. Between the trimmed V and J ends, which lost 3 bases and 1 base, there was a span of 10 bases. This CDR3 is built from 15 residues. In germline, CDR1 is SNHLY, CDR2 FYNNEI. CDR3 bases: TGTGCCAGCAGTGAGGGCGGGTGGAGCAATCAGCCCCAGCATTTT. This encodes CASSEGGWSNQPQHF.

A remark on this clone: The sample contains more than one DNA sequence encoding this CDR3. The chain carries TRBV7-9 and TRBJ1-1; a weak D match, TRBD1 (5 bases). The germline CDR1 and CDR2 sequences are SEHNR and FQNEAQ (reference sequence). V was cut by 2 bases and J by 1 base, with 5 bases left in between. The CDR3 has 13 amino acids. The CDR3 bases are TGTGCCAGCAGCTTAACAGGGAACACTGAAGCTTTCTTT. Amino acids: CASSLTGNTEAFF.

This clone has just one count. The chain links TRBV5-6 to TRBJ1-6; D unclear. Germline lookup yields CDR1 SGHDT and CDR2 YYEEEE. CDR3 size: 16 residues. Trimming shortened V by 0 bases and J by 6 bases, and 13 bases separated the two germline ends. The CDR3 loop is CASSLAGEVGNSPLHF. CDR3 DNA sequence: TGTGCCAGCAGCTTGGCCGGTGAGGTTGGTAATTCACCCCTCCACTTT. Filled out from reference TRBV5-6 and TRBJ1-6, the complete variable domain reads DAGVTQSPTHLIKTRGQQVTLRCSPKSGHDTVSWYQQALGQGPQFIFQYYEEEERQRGNFPDRFSGHQFPNYSSELNVNALLLGDSALYLCASSLAGEVGNSPLHFGNGTRLTVT.

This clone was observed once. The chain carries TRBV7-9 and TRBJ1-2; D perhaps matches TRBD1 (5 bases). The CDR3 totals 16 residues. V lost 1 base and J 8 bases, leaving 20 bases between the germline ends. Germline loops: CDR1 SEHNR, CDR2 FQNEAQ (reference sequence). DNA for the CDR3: TGTGCCAGCAGCTTAGGTATTGGGGCGGCTCGGCAGGGCTACACCTTC. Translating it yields CASSLGIGAARQGYTF.

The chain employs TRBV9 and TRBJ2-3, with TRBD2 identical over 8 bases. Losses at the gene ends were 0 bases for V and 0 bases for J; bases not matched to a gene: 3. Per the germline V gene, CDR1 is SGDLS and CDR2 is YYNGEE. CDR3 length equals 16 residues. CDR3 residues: CASSVGRGGSTDTQYF. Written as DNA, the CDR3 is TGTGCCAGCAGCGTAGGTCGGGGGGGGAGCACAGATACGCAGTATTTT.

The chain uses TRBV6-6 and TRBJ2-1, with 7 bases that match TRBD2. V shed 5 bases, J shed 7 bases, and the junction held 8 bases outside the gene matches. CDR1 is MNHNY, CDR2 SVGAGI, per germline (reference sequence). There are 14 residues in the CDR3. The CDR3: CASSPLGGGNEQFF. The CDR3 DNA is TGTGCCAGCAGTCCGTTGGGGGGAGGGAATGAGCAGTTCTTC.